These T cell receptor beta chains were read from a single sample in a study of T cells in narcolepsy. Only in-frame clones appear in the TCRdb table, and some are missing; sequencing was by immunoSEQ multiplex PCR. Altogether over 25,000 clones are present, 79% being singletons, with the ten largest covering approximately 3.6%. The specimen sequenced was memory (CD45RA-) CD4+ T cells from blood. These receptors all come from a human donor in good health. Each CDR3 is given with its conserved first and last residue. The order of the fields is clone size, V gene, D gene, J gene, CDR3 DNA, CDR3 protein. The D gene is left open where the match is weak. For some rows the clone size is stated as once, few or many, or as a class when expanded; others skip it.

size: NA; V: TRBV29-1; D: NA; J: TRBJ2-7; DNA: TGCAGCGTCTCGGGCCTTAAATACGAGCAGTACTTC; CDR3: CSVSGLKYEQYF
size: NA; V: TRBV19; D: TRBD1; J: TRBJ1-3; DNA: TGTGCCAGTAGTATGTTCCGGGGACAGGGGGGAAACACCATATATTTT; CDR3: CASSMFRGQGGNTIYF
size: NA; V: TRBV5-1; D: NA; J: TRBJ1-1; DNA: TGCGCCAGCAGCTTGGGACACACAAAAACTGAAGCTTTCTTT; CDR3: CASSLGHTKTEAFF
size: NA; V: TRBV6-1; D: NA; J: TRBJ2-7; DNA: TGTGCCAGCAGTGAAGGCCCCGGGAGTATATACGAGCAGTACTTC; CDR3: CASSEGPGSIYEQYF
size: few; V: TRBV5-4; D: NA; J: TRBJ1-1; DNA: TGTGCCAGCTCAGATATCACTGAAGCTTTCTTT; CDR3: CASSDITEAFF
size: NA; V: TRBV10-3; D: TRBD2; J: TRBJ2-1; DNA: TGTGCCATCAGTCAAGCGGGAGCCGACAATGAGCAGTTCTTC; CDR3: CAISQAGADNEQFF
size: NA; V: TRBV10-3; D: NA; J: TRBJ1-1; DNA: TGTGCCATCAGTGCCGAACAACAATCCAACACTGAAGCTTTTTTT; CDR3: CAISAEQQSNTEAFF
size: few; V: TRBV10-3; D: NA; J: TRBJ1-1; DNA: TGTGCCATCCGGTCAGGACAAGAAGCTTTCTTT; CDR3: CAIRSGQEAFF
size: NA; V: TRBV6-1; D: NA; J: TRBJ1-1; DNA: TGTGCCAGCAGTGTAAGGGGACACACTGAAGCTTTCTTT; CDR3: CASSVRGHTEAFF
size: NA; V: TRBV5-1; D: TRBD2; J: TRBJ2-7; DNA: TGCGCCAGCAGCTTCCAACTAGCGGGGAGTGAGGGCGAGCAGTACTTC; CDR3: CASSFQLAGSEGEQYF
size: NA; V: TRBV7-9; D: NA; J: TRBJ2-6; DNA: TGTGCCAGCAGTCGATCTGGGGCCAACGTCCTGACTTTC; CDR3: CASSRSGANVLTF
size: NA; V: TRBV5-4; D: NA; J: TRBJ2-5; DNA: TGTGCCAGCAGCTTGTTAACGGGAGCATACCAAGAGACCCAGTACTTC; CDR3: CASSLLTGAYQETQYF
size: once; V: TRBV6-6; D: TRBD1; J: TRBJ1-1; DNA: TGTGCCAGCAGTTACTTCAGGGGGCGGACGAACACTGAAGCTTTCTTT; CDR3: CASSYFRGRTNTEAFF
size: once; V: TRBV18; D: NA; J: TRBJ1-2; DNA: TGTGCCAGCTCACCAAGCGCAGCCAACTATGGCTACACCTTC; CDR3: CASSPSAANYGYTF
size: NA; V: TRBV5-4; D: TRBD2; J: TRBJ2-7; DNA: TGTGCCAGCAGCCCGACTAGCGGGAAGTCCTACGAGCAGTACTTC; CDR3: CASSPTSGKSYEQYF
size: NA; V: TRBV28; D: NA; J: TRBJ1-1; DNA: TGTGCCAGCAGTTTGGTAAACATGAACACTGAAGCTTTCTTT; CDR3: CASSLVNMNTEAFF
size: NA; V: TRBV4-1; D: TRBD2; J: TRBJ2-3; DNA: TGCGCCAGCAGCATACTAGCGGACCCCACAGATACGCAGTATTTT; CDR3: CASSILADPTDTQYF
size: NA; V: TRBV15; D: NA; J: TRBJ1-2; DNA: TGTGCCACCAGTCCCGGAGGCGTCTATGGCTACACCTTC; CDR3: CATSPGGVYGYTF
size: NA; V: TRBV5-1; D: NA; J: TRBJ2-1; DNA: TGCGCCAGCAGCTTGGACGTCAATGAGCAGTTCTTC; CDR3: CASSLDVNEQFF
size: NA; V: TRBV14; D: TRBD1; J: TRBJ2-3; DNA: TGTGCCAGCAGCCAGATGGACAGGGGAGGGCCAGATACGCAGTATTTT; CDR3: CASSQMDRGGPDTQYF
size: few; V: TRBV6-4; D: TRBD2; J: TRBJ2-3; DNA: TGTGCCAGCAGTCTAGCGGGAGGGCCCATAGATACGCAGTATTTT; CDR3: CASSLAGGPIDTQYF
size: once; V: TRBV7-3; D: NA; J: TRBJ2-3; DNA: TGTGCCAGCAGCTTAAGCGGGGTGGGCACAGATACGCAGTATTTT; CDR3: CASSLSGVGTDTQYF
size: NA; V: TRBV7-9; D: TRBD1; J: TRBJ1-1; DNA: TGTGCCAGCAGCACTCCGGGACAGGCGAACACTGAAGCTTTCTTT; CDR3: CASSTPGQANTEAFF
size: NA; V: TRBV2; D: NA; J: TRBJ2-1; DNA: TGTGCCAGCTCGAAGACAGGAGATGATGAGCAGTTCTTC; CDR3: CASSKTGDDEQFF
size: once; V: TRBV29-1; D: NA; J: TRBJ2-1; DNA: TGCAGCGTTGGGGGCGGGACTGGCTACAATGAGCAGTTCTTC; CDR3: CSVGGGTGYNEQFF
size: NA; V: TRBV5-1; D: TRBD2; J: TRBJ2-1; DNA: TGCGCCAGCAGCTTGACTAGCGGGAGCCTCTCTGAGCAGTTCTTC; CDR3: CASSLTSGSLSEQFF
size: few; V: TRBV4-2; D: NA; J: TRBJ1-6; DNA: TGTGCCAGCAGCCAAGACGTAATATCACCCCTCCACTTT; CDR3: CASSQDVISPLHF
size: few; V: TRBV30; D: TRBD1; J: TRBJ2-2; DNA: TGTGCCACCTCGACAGGGTCCCGTGTCACCGGGGAGCTGTTTTTT; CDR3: CATSTGSRVTGELFF
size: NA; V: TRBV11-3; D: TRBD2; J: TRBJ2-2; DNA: TGTGCCAGCAGCTTAGGCGGGAGGAACACCGGGGAGCTGTTTTTT; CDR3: CASSLGGRNTGELFF
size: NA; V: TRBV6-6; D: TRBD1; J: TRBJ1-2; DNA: TGTGCCAGCAGTCAATGGGACAGGGGAATTGAGGGCTACACCTTC; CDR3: CASSQWDRGIEGYTF
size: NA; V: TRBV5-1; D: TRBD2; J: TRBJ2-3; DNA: TGCGCCAGCAGCAATAGCGGGAGAATCCCAGATACGCAGTATTTT; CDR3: CASSNSGRIPDTQYF
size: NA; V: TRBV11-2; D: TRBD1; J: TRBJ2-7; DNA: TGTGCCAGCAGCTCCGGGACAGGGAGCTACGAGCAGTACTTC; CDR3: CASSSGTGSYEQYF
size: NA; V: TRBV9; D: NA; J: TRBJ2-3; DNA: TGTGCCAGCAGCGTAGCTTCGAGGGGGAACACGCAGTATTTT; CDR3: CASSVASRGNTQYF
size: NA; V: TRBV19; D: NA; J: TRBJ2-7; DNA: TGTGCCAGTAGAGGAACCCCGGAACAGACCTACGAGCAGTACTTC; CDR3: CASRGTPEQTYEQYF
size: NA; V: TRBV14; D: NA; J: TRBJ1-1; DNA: TGTGCCAGCAGCCAAGACTTGGAAGGTGAAGCTTTCTTT; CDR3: CASSQDLEGEAFF
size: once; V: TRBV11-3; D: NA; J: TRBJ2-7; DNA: TGTGCCAGCAGCCTGGAAAGGTGGGAGCAGTACTTC; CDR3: CASSLERWEQYF
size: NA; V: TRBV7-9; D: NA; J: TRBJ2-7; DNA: TGTGCCAGCAGCTTAGGGACGGCCTACACCTACGAGCAGTACTTC; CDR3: CASSLGTAYTYEQYF
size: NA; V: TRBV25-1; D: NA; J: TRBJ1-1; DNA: TGTGCCAGCAGTGACCCCCGGACGTCTGTTCCTTTCTTT; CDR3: CASSDPRTSVPFF
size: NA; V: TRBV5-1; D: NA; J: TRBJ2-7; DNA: TGCGCCAGCAGCTCCGACAGCTACGAGCAGTACTTC; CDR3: CASSSDSYEQYF
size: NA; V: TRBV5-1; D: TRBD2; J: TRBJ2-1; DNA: TGCGCCAGCAGCCCATCAGCGGGAGGGCCTCAGGAGCAGTTCTTC; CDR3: CASSPSAGGPQEQFF
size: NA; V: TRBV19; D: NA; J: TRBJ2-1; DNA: TGTGCCAGTGGCCCGGAGGCCGACAGATACAATGAGCAGTTCTTC; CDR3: CASGPEADRYNEQFF
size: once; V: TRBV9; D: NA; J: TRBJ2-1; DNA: TGTGCCAGCAGCGTAGCTCATGCTAGCGTGGGCAATGAGCAGTTCTTC; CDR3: CASSVAHASVGNEQFF
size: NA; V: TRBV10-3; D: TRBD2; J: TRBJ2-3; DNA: TGTGCCATCATGTGGGGTAGCGGGGCAGATACGCAGTATTTT; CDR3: CAIMWGSGADTQYF
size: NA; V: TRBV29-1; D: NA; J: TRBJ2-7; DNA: TGCAGCGTTGTATCCAGGGGAGGGTCCTACGAGCAGTACTTC; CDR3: CSVVSRGGSYEQYF
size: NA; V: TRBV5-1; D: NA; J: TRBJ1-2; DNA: TGCGCCAGCAGCTCAGACGCGGGATCTAACTATGGCTACACCTTC; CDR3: CASSSDAGSNYGYTF